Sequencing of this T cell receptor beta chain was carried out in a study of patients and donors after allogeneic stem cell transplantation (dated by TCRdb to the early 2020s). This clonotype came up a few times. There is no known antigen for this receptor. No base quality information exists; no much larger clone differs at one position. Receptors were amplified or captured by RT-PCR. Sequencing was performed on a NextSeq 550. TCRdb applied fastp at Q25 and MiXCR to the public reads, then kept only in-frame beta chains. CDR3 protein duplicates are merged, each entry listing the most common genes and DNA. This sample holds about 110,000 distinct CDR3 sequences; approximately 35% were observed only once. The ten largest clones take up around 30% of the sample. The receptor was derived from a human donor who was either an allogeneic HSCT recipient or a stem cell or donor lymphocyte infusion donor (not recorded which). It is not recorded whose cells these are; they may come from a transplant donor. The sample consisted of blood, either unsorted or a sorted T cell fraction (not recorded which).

The CDR3 is CASSIEGLQPQHF. DNA sequence: TGTGCCAGTAGTATAGAGGGGCTTCAGCCCCAGCATTTT. The sequence is built from TRBV19 and TRBJ1-5; possibly the D gene is TRBD1, per 5 matching bases. The CDR3 has 13 amino acids, counting the end cysteine and phenylalanine. The CDR3 DNA has 39 bases and is translated from base 1. The V and J ends are trimmed by 0 bases and 6 bases, leaving 6 bases between them. CDR1 and CDR2 are drawn from the germline V gene (reference sequence): LNHDA, SQIVND.